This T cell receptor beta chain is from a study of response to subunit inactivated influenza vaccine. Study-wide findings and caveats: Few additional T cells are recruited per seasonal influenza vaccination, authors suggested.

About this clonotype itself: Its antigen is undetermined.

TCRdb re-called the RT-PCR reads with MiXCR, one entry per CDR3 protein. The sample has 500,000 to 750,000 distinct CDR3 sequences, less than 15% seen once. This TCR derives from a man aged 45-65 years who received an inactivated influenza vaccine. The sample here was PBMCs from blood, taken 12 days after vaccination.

CDR3 sequence reads: CASSLGFRSSYEQYF. DNA of the CDR3: TGTGCCAGCAGCTTAGGTTTCAGAAGCTCCTACGAGCAGTACTTC. V gene TRBV7-2 combines with J gene TRBJ2-7; D remains unclear. V lost 1 base and J 0 bases, leaving 10 bases between the germline ends. The germline V gene has CDR1 SGHTA and CDR2 FQGNSA. The CDR3 totals 15 residues.